This paragraph covers one T cell receptor (beta chain) sequence. Trimming shortened V by 3 bases and J by 5 bases, and 8 bases separated the two germline ends. CDR1 and CDR2 (germline): MNHEY, SMNVEV (reference sequence). There are 13 residues in the CDR3. This entry comes from a study of shared T cell receptors in the human thymus. Using immunoSEQ multiplex PCR, the repertoire was profiled, and TCRdb retains in-frame clones only, with some absent. Here the sample spans hundreds of thousands of clones, over 75% being singletons. This sample was also put to use in a study of human thymus T cells. That paper adds: Corrective surgery for congenital heart defects was being performed on the healthy Finnish infants who were the donors. Corrective heart surgery yielded resections, and these provided the thymus tissue. Related research described strongly overlapping thymic repertoires in unrelated people.

This sequence originates from a boy in the first two years of life with a congenital heart defect. The chain joins TRBV27 to TRBJ1-5, with a possible D match to TRBD1 (5 bases). The sequenced sample was thymocytes. The CDR3 reads CASSFVRDQPQHF. The DNA of the CDR3 is TGTGCCAGCAGTTTTGTCAGGGATCAGCCCCAGCATTTT.